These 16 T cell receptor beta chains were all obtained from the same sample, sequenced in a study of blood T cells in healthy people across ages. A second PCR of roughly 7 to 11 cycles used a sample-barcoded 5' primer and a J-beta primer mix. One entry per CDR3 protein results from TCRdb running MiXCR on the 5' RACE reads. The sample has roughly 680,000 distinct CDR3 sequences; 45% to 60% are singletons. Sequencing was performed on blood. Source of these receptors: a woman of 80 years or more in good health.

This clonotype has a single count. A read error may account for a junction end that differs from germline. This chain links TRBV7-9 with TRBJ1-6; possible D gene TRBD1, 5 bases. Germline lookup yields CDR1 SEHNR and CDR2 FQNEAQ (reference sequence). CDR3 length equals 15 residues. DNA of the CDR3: TGTGCCAGCATCGGGACGGCCTTTGTGAATTCACTCCTCCACTTT. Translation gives CASIGTAFVNSLLHF.

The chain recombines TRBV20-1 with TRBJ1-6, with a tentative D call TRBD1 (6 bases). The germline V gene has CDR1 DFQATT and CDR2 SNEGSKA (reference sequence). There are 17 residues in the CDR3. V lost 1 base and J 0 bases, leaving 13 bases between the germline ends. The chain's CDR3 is CSARGHRESSYNSPLHF. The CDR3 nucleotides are TGCAGTGCTAGAGGACACAGGGAGAGCTCCTATAATTCACCCCTCCACTTT.

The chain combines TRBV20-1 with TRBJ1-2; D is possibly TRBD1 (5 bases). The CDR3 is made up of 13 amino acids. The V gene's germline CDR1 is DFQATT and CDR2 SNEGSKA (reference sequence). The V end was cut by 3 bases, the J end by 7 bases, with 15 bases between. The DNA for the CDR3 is TGCAGTGCTAGCGGCAGGGTTGGTATTGGCTACACCTTC. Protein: CSASGRVGIGYTF.

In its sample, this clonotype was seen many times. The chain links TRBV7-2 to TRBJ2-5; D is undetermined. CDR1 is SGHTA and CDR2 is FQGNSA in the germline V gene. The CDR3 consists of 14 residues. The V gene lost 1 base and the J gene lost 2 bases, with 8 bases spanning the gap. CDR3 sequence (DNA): TGTGCCAGCAGCTTAGACTCCAATCAAGAGACCCAGTACTTC. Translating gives CASSLDSNQETQYF.

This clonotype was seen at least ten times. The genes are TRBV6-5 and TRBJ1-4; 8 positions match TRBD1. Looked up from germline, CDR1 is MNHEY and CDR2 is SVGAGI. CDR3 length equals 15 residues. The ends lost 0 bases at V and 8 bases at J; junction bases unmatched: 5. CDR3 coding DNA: TGTGCCAGCAGTTACTCGAGGCAGGGGGCCGAAAAACTGTTTTTT. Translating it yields CASSYSRQGAEKLFF.

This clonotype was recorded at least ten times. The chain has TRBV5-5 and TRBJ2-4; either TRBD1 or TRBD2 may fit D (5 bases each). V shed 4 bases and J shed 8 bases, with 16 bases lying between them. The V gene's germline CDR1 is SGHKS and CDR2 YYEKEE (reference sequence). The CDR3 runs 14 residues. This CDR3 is CASSTRGMVHIQYF. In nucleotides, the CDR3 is TGTGCCAGCAGCACCCGGGGCATGGTGCACATTCAGTACTTC.

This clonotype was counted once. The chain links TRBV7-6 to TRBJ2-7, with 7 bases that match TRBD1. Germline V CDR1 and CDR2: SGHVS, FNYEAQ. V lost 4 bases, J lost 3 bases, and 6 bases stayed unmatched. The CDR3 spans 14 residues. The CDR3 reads CASSSGAGGYEQYF. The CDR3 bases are TGTGCCAGCAGCTCTGGGGCAGGGGGCTACGAGCAGTACTTC.

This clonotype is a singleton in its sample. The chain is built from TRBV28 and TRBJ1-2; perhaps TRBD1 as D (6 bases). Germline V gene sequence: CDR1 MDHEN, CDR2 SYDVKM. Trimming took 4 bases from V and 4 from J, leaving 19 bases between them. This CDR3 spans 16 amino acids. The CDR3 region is CASSSLSDEGGYGYTF. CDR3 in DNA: TGTGCCAGCAGTTCCCTTTCGGACGAGGGGGGCTATGGCTACACCTTC.

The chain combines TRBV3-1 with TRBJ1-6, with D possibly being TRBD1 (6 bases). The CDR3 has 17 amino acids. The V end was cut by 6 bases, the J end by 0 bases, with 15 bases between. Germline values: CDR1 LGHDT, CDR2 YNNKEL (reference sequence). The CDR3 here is CASSPTGLSSYNSPLHF. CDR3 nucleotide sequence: TGTGCCAGCAGTCCGACAGGACTTTCCTCCTATAATTCACCCCTCCACTTT. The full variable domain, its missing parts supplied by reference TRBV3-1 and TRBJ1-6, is DTAVSQTPKYLVTQMGNDKSIKCEQNLGHDTMYWYKQDSKKFLKIMFSYNNKELIINETVPNRFSPKSPDKAHLNLHINSLELGDSAVYFCASSPTGLSSYNSPLHFGNGTRLTVT.

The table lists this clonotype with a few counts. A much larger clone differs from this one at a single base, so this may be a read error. Here the CDR3 DNA reads TGTGCCAGCAGCTTATGGCCCCCTAAGGCCAATGAGCAGTACTTC. Translating it yields CASSLWPPKANEQYF. The chain uses TRBV7-9 and TRBJ2-5; D is unresolved. V was trimmed by 2 bases and J by 11 bases, leaving 21 bases between them. The CDR3 is made up of 15 amino acids. Germline values: CDR1 SEHNR, CDR2 FQNEAQ (reference sequence).

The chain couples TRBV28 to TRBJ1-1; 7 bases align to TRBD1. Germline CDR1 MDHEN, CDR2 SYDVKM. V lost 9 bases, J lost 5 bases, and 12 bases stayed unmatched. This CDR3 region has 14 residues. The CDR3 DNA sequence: TGTGCCAGTCTGTTATCAGGGGGGAGTACTGAAGCTTTCTTT. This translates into CASLLSGGSTEAFF.

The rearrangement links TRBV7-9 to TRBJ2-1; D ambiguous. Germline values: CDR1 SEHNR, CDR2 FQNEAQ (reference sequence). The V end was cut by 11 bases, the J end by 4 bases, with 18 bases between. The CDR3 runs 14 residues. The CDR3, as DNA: TGTGCCGGCAACTTAGAGGCATATTACAATGAGCAGTTCTTC. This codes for CAGNLEAYYNEQFF.

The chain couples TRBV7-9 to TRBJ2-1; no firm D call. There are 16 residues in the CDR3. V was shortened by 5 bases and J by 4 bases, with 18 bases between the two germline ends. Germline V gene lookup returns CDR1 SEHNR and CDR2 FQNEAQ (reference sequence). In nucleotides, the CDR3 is TGTGCCAGCAGCCCTCCGGTGGGTCGCCTTTACAATGAGCAGTTCTTC. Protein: CASSPPVGRLYNEQFF.

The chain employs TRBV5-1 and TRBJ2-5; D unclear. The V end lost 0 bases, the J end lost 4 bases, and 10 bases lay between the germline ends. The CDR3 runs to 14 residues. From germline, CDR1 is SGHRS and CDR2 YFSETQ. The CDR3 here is CASSLGQYAETQYF. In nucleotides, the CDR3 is TGCGCCAGCAGCTTGGGTCAGTACGCAGAGACCCAGTACTTC.

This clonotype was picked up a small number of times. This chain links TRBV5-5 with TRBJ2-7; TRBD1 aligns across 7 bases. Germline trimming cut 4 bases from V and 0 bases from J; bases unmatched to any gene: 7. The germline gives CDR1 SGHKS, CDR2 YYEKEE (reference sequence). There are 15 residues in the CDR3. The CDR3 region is CASSTRDRSSYEQYF. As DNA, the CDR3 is TGTGCCAGCAGCACCCGGGACAGAAGCTCCTACGAGCAGTACTTC.

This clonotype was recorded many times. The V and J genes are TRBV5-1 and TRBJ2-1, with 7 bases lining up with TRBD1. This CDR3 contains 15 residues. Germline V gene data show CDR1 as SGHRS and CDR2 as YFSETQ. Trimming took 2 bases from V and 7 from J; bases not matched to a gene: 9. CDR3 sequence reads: CASSLSAIQGNEQFF. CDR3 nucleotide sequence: TGCGCCAGCAGCTTATCCGCTATACAGGGGAATGAGCAGTTCTTC. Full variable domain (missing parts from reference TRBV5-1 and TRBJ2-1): KAGVTQTPRYLIKTRGQQVTLSCSPISGHRSVSWYQQTPGQGLQFLFEYFSETQRNKGNFPGRFSGRQFSNSRSEMNVSTLELGDSALYLCASSLSAIQGNEQFFGPGTRLTVL.